These 24 T cell receptor beta chains originate from one sample sequenced in a study of cytomegalovirus exposure and HLA in healthy donors. PCR amplification relied on 60 Vbeta primers (plus 13 Jbeta primers). The repertoire was sequenced with immunoSEQ multiplex PCR; TCRdb's copy has only in-frame clones and lacks some. The sample consists of about 190,000 clones, about nine tenths of them appearing once. What was sequenced was PBMCs. Receptor source: a man aged 25-45 years in good health and CMV-seronegative.

CDR3 protein: CATATGTTNTGELFF. In DNA form, the CDR3 reads TGTGCCACCGCAACCGGGACAACGAACACCGGGGAGCTGTTTTTT. The chain combines TRBV28 with TRBJ2-2; maybe TRBD1 (6 bases). V was cut by 10 bases and J by 0 bases, with 15 bases left in between. Germline V gives CDR1 MDHEN, CDR2 SYDVKM. The CDR3 covers 15 residues.

This clone was counted only a few times. This chain joins TRBV4-2 and TRBJ2-2; D is unclear. The V gene's germline CDR1 is LGHNA and CDR2 YNFKEQ. Trimming removed 2 bases at V and 7 bases at J, with 11 bases between. CDR3 length: 14 residues. The CDR3 coding sequence is TGTGCCAGCAGCCAAACTACTGTCGGCGGGGAGCTGTTTTTT. This gives the protein CASSQTTVGGELFF.

This clone was detected only a few times. CDR3 sequence (DNA): TGTGCCAGCCAATACGGGTATGAGCAGTTCTTC. Its protein is CASQYGYEQFF. The chain combines TRBV5-4 with TRBJ2-1; D is undetermined. CDR3 length equals 11 residues. The germline V and J ends were trimmed by 7 bases and 8 bases, with 10 bases remaining between them. The V gene's germline CDR1 is SGHNT and CDR2 YYREEE (reference sequence).

The CDR3 coding sequence is TGTGCCAGCAGCCGGACAGGTCCCCCCTCTGGCTATGGCTACACCTTC. The encoded protein is CASSRTGPPSGYGYTF. V is TRBV5-4 and J is TRBJ1-2; 7 bases are a match to TRBD1. Germline V gene sequence: CDR1 SGHNT, CDR2 YYREEE (reference sequence). The CDR3 covers 16 residues. V lost 4 bases and J lost 4; bases outside the gene matches: 13.

The V call is TRBV28, the J call TRBJ2-7, with D possibly being TRBD2 (5 bases). This CDR3 has 15 residues. The germline V gene has CDR1 MDHEN and CDR2 SYDVKM. The V end lost 2 bases, the J end lost 7 bases, and 18 bases lay between the germline ends. The CDR3 sequence is CASSLGRRSGREQYF. CDR3 sequence (DNA): TGTGCCAGCAGTTTAGGGCGGAGGTCGGGTCGGGAGCAGTACTTC.

The chain joins TRBV5-4 to TRBJ2-2; 13 nucleotides line up with TRBD2. J lost 9 bases, V lost 4 bases, and 6 bases had no gene match. This CDR3 has 15 amino acids. Germline loops: CDR1 SGHNT, CDR2 YYREEE (reference sequence). The CDR3 sequence: CASSPGTSGVRELFF. The CDR3 DNA reads as TGTGCCAGCAGCCCGGGGACTAGCGGGGTCCGGGAGCTGTTTTTT.

The chain couples TRBV5-1 to TRBJ2-3; 12 nucleotides match TRBD2. The germline V gene has CDR1 SGHRS and CDR2 YFSETQ. This CDR3 has 17 residues. Losses at the gene ends were 0 bases for V and 1 base for J; bases not matched to a gene: 3. CDR3 sequence (DNA): TGCGCCAGCAGCTTGGGACTAGCGGGAGTCGGCACAGATACGCAGTATTTT. This gives the protein CASSLGLAGVGTDTQYF.

This clone was picked up one time. The V gene is TRBV2, the J gene TRBJ2-3; D perhaps matches TRBD1 (6 bases). Deletions cut 6 bases from V and 0 bases from J, with 13 bases between. This CDR3 is built from 15 residues. The germline V gene has CDR1 SNHLY and CDR2 FYNNEI. The CDR3 DNA reads TGTGCCAGCAGCCGGGACACAGCTAGCACAGATACGCAGTATTTT. It specifies CASSRDTASTDTQYF.

This clone came up once. The chain uses TRBV25-1 and TRBJ2-1; 9 bases match TRBD2. Germline V gene sequence: CDR1 MGHDK, CDR2 SYGVNS. This CDR3 comprises 16 residues. Trimming took 3 bases from V and 2 from J; bases not matched to a gene: 5. The CDR3 region is CASSDVAGVTYNEQFF. DNA of the CDR3: TGTGCCAGCAGTGACGTAGCGGGAGTGACCTACAATGAGCAGTTCTTC.

The chain employs TRBV9 and TRBJ1-1; 8 nucleotides align to TRBD1. The germline V gene has CDR1 SGDLS and CDR2 YYNGEE. CDR3 size: 15 residues. After removal of 1 base from V and 5 bases from J, the junction contained 7 bases not matched to a gene. The CDR3 sequence: CASSVTDRVRTEAFF. CDR3 DNA: TGTGCCAGCAGCGTAACGGACAGGGTAAGGACTGAAGCTTTCTTT.

Here the CDR3 DNA reads TGTGCCCTCGGGGGGAGGGGGAATAGCAATCAGCCCCAGCATTTT. It codes for CALGGRGNSNQPQHF. The gene calls are TRBV2 and TRBJ1-5; possibly TRBD1 for D (6 bases). V shed 11 bases and J shed 0 bases, with 17 bases lying between them. CDR3 length: 15 amino acids. Germline assignment: CDR1 SNHLY and CDR2 FYNNEI.

The chain employs TRBV4-1 and TRBJ2-6; TRBD2 might be the D (5 bases). Germline assignment: CDR1 MGHRA and CDR2 YSYEKL. This CDR3 has 17 amino acids. V was trimmed by 3 bases and J by 0 bases, leaving 12 bases between them. The CDR3 here is CASSQVGRLSGANVLTF. The CDR3 DNA follows: TGCGCCAGCAGCCAGGTTGGGAGACTCTCTGGGGCCAACGTCCTGACTTTC.

This clone was seen more than once but under ten times. The chain joins TRBV7-2 to TRBJ2-2; D possibly corresponds to TRBD1 (6 bases). This CDR3 is built from 15 residues. Germline V gene data show CDR1 as SGHTA and CDR2 as FQGNSA. V lost 3 bases, J lost 2 bases, and 10 bases lay in between. This CDR3 is CASSLSGTNTGELFF. The CDR3 coding sequence is TGTGCCAGCAGCTTGTCCGGGACAAACACCGGGGAGCTGTTTTTT.

This clone was seen a few times. V usage is TRBV10-1 and J usage is TRBJ2-1; D unclear. Trimming took off 9 bases at V and 4 bases at J, with 19 bases between the two ends. CDR1 is WNHNN and CDR2 is SYGVQD in the germline V gene (reference sequence). The CDR3 spans 15 residues. The CDR3 spells CASTTWVEVYNEQFF. The CDR3 DNA is TGCGCCAGTACCACTTGGGTTGAGGTATACAATGAGCAGTTCTTC.

As regards this clone: A read error may account for a junction end that differs from germline. The rearrangement joins TRBV18 to TRBJ1-1; weak D call: TRBD1 (6 bases). Looked up from germline, CDR1 is KGHSH and CDR2 is LQKENI. CDR3 size: 14 residues. The chain's CDR3 is CANSPQGQNTEAFF. The CDR3 bases are TGTGCCAACTCACCACAGGGACAGAACACTGAAGCTTTCTTT.

The rearrangement uses TRBV19 and TRBJ2-2; TRBD2 matches at 15 bases. After removal of 3 bases from V and 5 bases from J, the junction contained 1 base not matched to a gene. CDR1 is LNHDA and CDR2 is SQIVND in the germline V gene (reference sequence). This CDR3 comprises 16 residues. In DNA form, the CDR3 reads TGTGCCAGTAGTATGGGACTAGCGGGGGGTACCGGGGAGCTGTTTTTT. This translates into CASSMGLAGGTGELFF.

V and J are TRBV4-3 and TRBJ1-4; 8 positions match TRBD1. The CDR3 covers 16 residues. CDR1 is LGHNA, CDR2 YSLEER, per germline. With 0 bases clipped from V and 13 bases from J, the junction kept 13 bases outside the gene matches. The CDR3 sequence: CASSQDVQGVPLRLFF. CDR3 DNA: TGCGCCAGCAGCCAAGATGTACAGGGGGTGCCACTCCGACTGTTTTTT.

This chain joins TRBV6-1 and TRBJ2-7, with TRBD1 identical over 9 bases. V lost 6 bases and J lost 3; bases outside the gene matches: 9. Per the germline V gene, CDR1 is MNHNS and CDR2 is SASEGT. The CDR3 has 15 amino acids. The DNA of the CDR3 is TGTGCCAGCAGAGAGTGGACAGGGGTTAGCTACGAGCAGTACTTC. It yields the protein CASREWTGVSYEQYF.

CDR3 loop: CASSQAVSNEQFF. In DNA, the CDR3 is TGCGCCAGCAGCCAAGCGGTATCCAATGAGCAGTTCTTC. V and J are TRBV4-1 and TRBJ2-1; D ambiguous. The length of the CDR3 is 13 residues. V lost 1 base and J 6 bases, leaving 7 bases between the germline ends. In germline, CDR1 is MGHRA, CDR2 YSYEKL.

Regarding this clone: In the same sample, other DNA sequences code for this CDR3. The rearrangement uses TRBV2 and TRBJ1-2; D uncertain. The germline V and J ends were trimmed by 6 bases and 6 bases, with 14 bases remaining between them. The germline V gene has CDR1 SNHLY and CDR2 FYNNEI. This CDR3 spans 13 amino acids. The DNA of the CDR3 is TGTGCCAGCAGGCCCCCGACAACCGATGGCTACACCTTC. Its translation is CASRPPTTDGYTF.

This chain connects TRBV7-9 to TRBJ2-3; D possibly corresponds to TRBD2 (6 bases). The CDR3 length is 14 residues. Germline V lookup: CDR1 SEHNR, CDR2 FQNEAQ (reference sequence). V lost 6 bases, J lost 5 bases, and 15 bases lay in between. CDR3 nucleotide sequence: TGTGCCAGCAGTCCCGGGGGTTACAGAGATACGCAGTATTTT. Protein: CASSPGGYRDTQYF.

The V call is TRBV6-5, the J call TRBJ2-2; D uncertain. Trimming removed 6 bases at V and 3 bases at J, with 14 bases between. The length of the CDR3 is 15 residues. CDR1 and CDR2 (germline): MNHEY, SVGAGI. CDR3 in DNA: TGTGCCAGCAGGTACCAGGTTCGAGACACCGGGGAGCTGTTTTTT. Encoded protein: CASRYQVRDTGELFF.

The V and J genes are TRBV10-3 and TRBJ2-1; D might be TRBD1 (6 bases). V was pared by 6 bases and J by 4 bases, with 16 bases between. Germline V lookup: CDR1 ENHRY, CDR2 SYGVKD. This CDR3 has 15 residues. The CDR3 is CAIRDSGHNYNEQFF. The CDR3, as DNA: TGTGCCATCAGGGACTCGGGACATAATTACAATGAGCAGTTCTTC.

The V gene is TRBV7-6, the J gene TRBJ2-5; perhaps TRBD2 as D (5 bases). Germline loops: CDR1 SGHVS, CDR2 FNYEAQ. Trimming removed 1 base at V and 1 base at J, with 10 bases between. This CDR3 has 15 residues. As DNA, the CDR3 is TGTGCCAGCAGCTTAGAAGGGCTAGCCCAAGAGACCCAGTACTTC. Its translation is CASSLEGLAQETQYF. Drawing the rest from reference TRBV7-6 and TRBJ2-5, the complete variable domain is GAGVSQSPRYKVTKRGQDVALRCDPISGHVSLYWYRQALGQGPEFLTYFNYEAQQDKSGLPNDRFSAERPEGSISTLTIQRTEQRDSAMYRCASSLEGLAQETQYFGPGTRLLVL.